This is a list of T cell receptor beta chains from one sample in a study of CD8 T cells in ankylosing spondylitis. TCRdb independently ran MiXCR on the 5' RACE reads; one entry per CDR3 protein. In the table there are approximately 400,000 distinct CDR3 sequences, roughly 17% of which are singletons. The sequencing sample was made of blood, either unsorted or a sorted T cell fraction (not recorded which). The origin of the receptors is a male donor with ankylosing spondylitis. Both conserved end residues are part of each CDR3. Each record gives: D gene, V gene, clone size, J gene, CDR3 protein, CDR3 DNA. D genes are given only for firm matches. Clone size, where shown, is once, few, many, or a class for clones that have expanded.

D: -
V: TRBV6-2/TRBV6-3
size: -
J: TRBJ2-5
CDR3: CASSYMGEETQYF
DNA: TGTGCCAGCAGTTACATGGGAGAGGAGACCCAGTACTTC

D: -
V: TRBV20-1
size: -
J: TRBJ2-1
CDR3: CSALGVGSYNEQFF
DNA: TGCAGCGCCTTGGGGGTCGGCTCCTACAATGAGCAGTTCTTC

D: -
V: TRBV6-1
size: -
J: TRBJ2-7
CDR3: CASSEGGAGAYEQYF
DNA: TGTGCCAGCAGTGAAGGAGGCGCAGGGGCCTACGAGCAGTACTTC

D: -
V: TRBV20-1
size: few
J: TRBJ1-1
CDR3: CSARDNWDMNTEAFF
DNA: TGCAGTGCTAGAGATAATTGGGACATGAACACTGAAGCTTTCTTT

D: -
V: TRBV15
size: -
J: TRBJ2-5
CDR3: CATSRDPARGRRRETQYF
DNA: TGTGCCACCAGCAGAGATCCCGCGCGGGGAAGAAGAAGAGAGACCCAGTACTTC

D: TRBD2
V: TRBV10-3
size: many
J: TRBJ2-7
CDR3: CAISESSGGPYEQYF
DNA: TGTGCCATCAGTGAGTCAAGCGGGGGACCCTACGAGCAGTACTTC

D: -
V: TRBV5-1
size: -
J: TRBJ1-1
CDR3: CASSLVVSTGRVEAFF
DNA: TGCGCCAGCAGCTTGGTAGTTAGTACAGGGAGAGTTGAAGCTTTCTTT

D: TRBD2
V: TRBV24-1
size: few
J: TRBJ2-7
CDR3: CATSVFPSGRADLRYLYEQYF
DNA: TGTGCCACCAGTGTTTTCCCTAGCGGGAGGGCCGACTTACGGTATCTCTACGAGCAGTACTTC

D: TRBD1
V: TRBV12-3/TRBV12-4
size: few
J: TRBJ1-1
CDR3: CASRADRGHREAFF
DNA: TGTGCCAGCAGGGCGGACAGGGGGCATCGGGAAGCTTTCTTT

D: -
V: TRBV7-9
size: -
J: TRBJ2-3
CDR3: CASSVTGGTGADTQYF
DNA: TGTGCCAGCAGCGTAACAGGTGGGACGGGCGCAGATACGCAGTATTTT

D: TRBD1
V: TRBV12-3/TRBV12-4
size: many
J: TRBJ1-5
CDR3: CASSFWDRSNQPQHF
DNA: TGTGCCAGCAGTTTCTGGGACAGGAGCAATCAGCCCCAGCATTTT

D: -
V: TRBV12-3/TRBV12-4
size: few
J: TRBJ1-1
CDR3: CASSLVPFVGAFF
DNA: TGTGCCAGCAGTTTGGTTCCGTTTGTTGGTGCTTTCTTT

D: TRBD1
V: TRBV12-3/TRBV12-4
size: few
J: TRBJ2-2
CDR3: CASSLAPQGRTGELFF
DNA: TGTGCCAGCAGTTTAGCACCACAGGGGCGGACCGGGGAGCTGTTTTTT

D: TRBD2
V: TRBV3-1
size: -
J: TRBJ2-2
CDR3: CASSQGSGSAGELFF
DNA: TGTGCCAGCAGCCAAGGTAGCGGGAGTGCCGGGGAGCTGTTTTTT

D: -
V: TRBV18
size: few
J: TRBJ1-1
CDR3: CASSPQGGSTEAFF
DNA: TGTGCCAGCTCACCACAGGGTGGGAGCACTGAAGCTTTCTTT

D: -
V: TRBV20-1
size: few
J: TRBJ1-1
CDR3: CSAIGPLGMAEAFF
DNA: TGCAGTGCGATCGGACCCCTGGGAATGGCTGAAGCTTTCTTT

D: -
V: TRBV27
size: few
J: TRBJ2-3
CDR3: CASSWGSGGRERTDTQYF
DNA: TGTGCCAGCAGTTGGGGTTCCGGGGGGCGGGAGAGAACAGATACGCAGTATTTT

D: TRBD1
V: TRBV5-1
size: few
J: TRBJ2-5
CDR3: CASSLIAGTGGRETQYF
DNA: TGCGCCAGCAGCTTGATTGCAGGGACAGGGGGCAGAGAGACCCAGTACTTC

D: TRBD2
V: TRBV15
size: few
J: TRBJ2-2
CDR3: CATSRGAGERELFF
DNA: TGTGCCACCAGCAGAGGTGCGGGAGAGAGGGAGCTGTTTTTT

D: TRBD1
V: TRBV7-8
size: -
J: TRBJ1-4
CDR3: CASSKQTGGYNEKLFF
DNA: TGTGCCAGCAGCAAGCAGACAGGGGGGTATAATGAAAAACTGTTTTTT

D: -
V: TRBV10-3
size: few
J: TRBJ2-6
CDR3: CAIRDSTGANVLTF
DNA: TGTGCCATCAGGGACAGTACTGGGGCCAACGTCCTGACTTTC

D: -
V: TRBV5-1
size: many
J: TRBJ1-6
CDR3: CASSLGTGAYNSPLHF
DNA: TGCGCCAGCAGCTTAGGTACAGGAGCGTATAATTCACCCCTCCACTTT

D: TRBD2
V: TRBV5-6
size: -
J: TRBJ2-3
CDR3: CASSDGTSGGRADTQYF
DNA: TGTGCCAGCAGCGACGGGACTAGCGGGGGAAGGGCTGATACGCAGTATTTT

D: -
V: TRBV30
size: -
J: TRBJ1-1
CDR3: CAWMLRSTEAFF
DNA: TGTGCCTGGATGCTGAGATCAACTGAAGCTTTCTTT

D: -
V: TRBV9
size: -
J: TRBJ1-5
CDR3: CASSEGEAHQPQHF
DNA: TGTGCCAGCAGCGAGGGGGAGGCCCATCAGCCCCAGCATTTT

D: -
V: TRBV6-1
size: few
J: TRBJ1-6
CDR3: CASSEQGNSPLHF
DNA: TGTGCCAGCAGTGAGCAGGGAAATTCACCCCTCCACTTT

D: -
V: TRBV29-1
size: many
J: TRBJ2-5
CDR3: CSVAGTPQETQYF
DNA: TGCAGCGTTGCTGGGACCCCACAAGAGACCCAGTACTTC

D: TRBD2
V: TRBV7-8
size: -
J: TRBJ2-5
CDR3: CASRLAAGFLGETQYF
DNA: TGTGCCAGCAGACTAGCAGCGGGGTTTTTAGGGGAGACCCAGTACTTC

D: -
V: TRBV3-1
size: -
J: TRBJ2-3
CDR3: CASSQVNARSSDTQYF
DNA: TGTGCCAGCAGCCAAGTGAACGCGCGAAGCTCAGATACGCAGTATTTT